A selection of T cell receptor beta chains follows, all from one sample in a study of shared clonotypes between healthy human individuals. Clones were sequenced by immunoSEQ multiplex PCR, and TCRdb holds only the in-frame ones, with some missing. The profile shows 1.5 million to 2.5 million clones, about 95% of them singletons. The sample was naive CD8+ T cells sorted from blood. The receptors here all came from a man between 18 and 29 years old in good health. CDR3s include the opening cysteine and the closing phenylalanine or tryptophan. The D gene is left open where the match is weak.

CDR3nt: TGTGCCAGCATCCGACAGGGGTGGAACGAGCAGTACTTC
CDR3aa: CASIRQGWNEQYF
j_gene: TRBJ2-7
v_gene: TRBV28
d_gene: TRBD1

CDR3nt: TGCAGTGCCCCCACGGGAGGGGAGCAGTTCTTC
CDR3aa: CSAPTGGEQFF
j_gene: TRBJ2-1
v_gene: TRBV20-1
d_gene: TRBD2

CDR3nt: TGTGCCAGCAGTGACCCTCTCGGACAGGGAGGGTCGGCAGATACGCAGTATTTT
CDR3aa: CASSDPLGQGGSADTQYF
j_gene: TRBJ2-3
v_gene: TRBV9
d_gene: NA

CDR3nt: TGTGCCAGCAGACCCCGGGGAGGGCCCGAGTTCGAGCAGTTCTTC
CDR3aa: CASRPRGGPEFEQFF
j_gene: TRBJ2-1
v_gene: TRBV13
d_gene: TRBD2

CDR3nt: TGTGCCAGCAAAGGACAGGACTCCTACAATGAGCAGTTCTTC
CDR3aa: CASKGQDSYNEQFF
j_gene: TRBJ2-1
v_gene: TRBV7-9
d_gene: TRBD1

CDR3nt: TGCGCCAGCAGCCAAGATCCGAGGTCATACGAGCAGTACTTC
CDR3aa: CASSQDPRSYEQYF
j_gene: TRBJ2-7
v_gene: TRBV4-1
d_gene: NA

CDR3nt: TGCGCCAGCAGTGCCGGCTCTGGGGCCAACGTCCTGACTTTC
CDR3aa: CASSAGSGANVLTF
j_gene: TRBJ2-6
v_gene: TRBV10-2
d_gene: NA

CDR3nt: TGTGCCAGCAGCTCCGGTGGGGGGGGTGAGCAGTACTTC
CDR3aa: CASSSGGGGEQYF
j_gene: TRBJ2-7
v_gene: TRBV7-8
d_gene: TRBD2

CDR3nt: TGCAGTGCTAGAGCCCCCAGGGAGCAGTTCTTC
CDR3aa: CSARAPREQFF
j_gene: TRBJ2-1
v_gene: TRBV20-1
d_gene: NA

CDR3nt: TGTGCCGGTGCCCCAGAGGGCACGGAAGAGACCCAGTACTTC
CDR3aa: CAGAPEGTEETQYF
j_gene: TRBJ2-5
v_gene: TRBV7-8
d_gene: NA

CDR3nt: TGTGCCAGCAGCTTAGAAACTAGCGGGAGGTACGAGCAGTACTTC
CDR3aa: CASSLETSGRYEQYF
j_gene: TRBJ2-7
v_gene: TRBV11-2
d_gene: TRBD2

CDR3nt: TGTGCCAGCAGTACACTGACAGGGTTGAATGAGCAGTTCTTC
CDR3aa: CASSTLTGLNEQFF
j_gene: TRBJ2-1
v_gene: TRBV28
d_gene: TRBD1

CDR3nt: TGTGCCCGCGAAGTGGATCGGGGGCGCGTTCGAGGGAACACTGAAGCTTTCTTT
CDR3aa: CAREVDRGRVRGNTEAFF
j_gene: TRBJ1-1
v_gene: TRBV30
d_gene: NA

CDR3nt: TGTGCCAGCAGCCCGACAGGGGGCATCTATGGCTACACCTTC
CDR3aa: CASSPTGGIYGYTF
j_gene: TRBJ1-2
v_gene: TRBV7-9
d_gene: TRBD1

CDR3nt: TGCGCCAGCAGCCCCCGGTTAGGGGGCGAGCAGTACTTC
CDR3aa: CASSPRLGGEQYF
j_gene: TRBJ2-7
v_gene: TRBV4-1
d_gene: NA

CDR3nt: TGTGCCAGCAGTTTCCCCCATGGGCTAGGCGAGCAGTACTTC
CDR3aa: CASSFPHGLGEQYF
j_gene: TRBJ2-7
v_gene: TRBV28
d_gene: NA

CDR3nt: TGCGCCAGTCGGAGGACGGGGGAAAAACCCTACAATGAGCAGTTCTTC
CDR3aa: CASRRTGEKPYNEQFF
j_gene: TRBJ2-1
v_gene: TRBV10-1
d_gene: NA

CDR3nt: TGTGCCAGCAGGGACAGCCTTAGAACTGAAGCTTTCTTT
CDR3aa: CASRDSLRTEAFF
j_gene: TRBJ1-1
v_gene: TRBV6-5
d_gene: NA

CDR3nt: TGTGCCAGCAGCCAAGATTTAGTTATGGGATACGAGCAGTACTTC
CDR3aa: CASSQDLVMGYEQYF
j_gene: TRBJ2-7
v_gene: TRBV14
d_gene: NA

CDR3nt: TGTGCCAGCAAAGGCCCCTACGAGCAGTACTTC
CDR3aa: CASKGPYEQYF
j_gene: TRBJ2-7
v_gene: TRBV2
d_gene: NA

CDR3nt: TGTGCCAGTAGTATCGGTGACTATGGCTACACCTTC
CDR3aa: CASSIGDYGYTF
j_gene: TRBJ1-2
v_gene: TRBV19
d_gene: NA

CDR3nt: TGTGCCAGCAGCAGAATTACAGGGGGCGACCAGCCCCAGCATTTT
CDR3aa: CASSRITGGDQPQHF
j_gene: TRBJ1-5
v_gene: TRBV7-8
d_gene: TRBD1

CDR3nt: TGTGCCAGCAGTTTATTGTCCGTTAACGAGCAGTACTTC
CDR3aa: CASSLLSVNEQYF
j_gene: TRBJ2-7
v_gene: TRBV28
d_gene: NA

CDR3nt: TGTGCCAGCAGCTTCTCCGGACAGGGAAATCAGCCCCAGCATTTT
CDR3aa: CASSFSGQGNQPQHF
j_gene: TRBJ1-5
v_gene: TRBV5-8
d_gene: TRBD1

CDR3nt: TGTGCCAGCAGCGGGGTGGCCCAGGGTAGCGGGAGCACAGATACGCAGTATTTT
CDR3aa: CASSGVAQGSGSTDTQYF
j_gene: TRBJ2-3
v_gene: TRBV9
d_gene: TRBD2

CDR3nt: TGTGCCAGCAGTTTATTGGGCAGAACTAATGAAAAACTGTTTTTT
CDR3aa: CASSLLGRTNEKLFF
j_gene: TRBJ1-4
v_gene: TRBV28
d_gene: NA

CDR3nt: TGTGCCAGCAGCGGGTCAGGCGGCTCCTACGAGCAGTACTTC
CDR3aa: CASSGSGGSYEQYF
j_gene: TRBJ2-7
v_gene: TRBV9
d_gene: NA

CDR3nt: TGTGCCAGCAGCGTATACGGACTAGCGGGGATCCAAGAGACCCAGTACTTC
CDR3aa: CASSVYGLAGIQETQYF
j_gene: TRBJ2-5
v_gene: TRBV9
d_gene: TRBD2

CDR3nt: TGTGCCAGCAGCCTGACCGGCCCCGGCGAGCAGTACTTC
CDR3aa: CASSLTGPGEQYF
j_gene: TRBJ2-7
v_gene: TRBV14
d_gene: NA